These 8 T cell receptor beta chains originate from one sample sequenced in a study of cytomegalovirus exposure and HLA in healthy donors. Vbeta (60) and Jbeta (13) primers were used in the PCR. Sequenced by immunoSEQ multiplex PCR; TCRdb stores in-frame clones only, minus some. The sample yields approximately 100,000 clones, 50% to 70% seen once. Sequenced input: PBMCs. The receptors shown here come from a young man in good health and CMV-seropositive.

This clone was recorded a few times. The chain joins TRBV11-3 to TRBJ2-3; 7 bases fit TRBD2. Unmatched junction bases numbered 6, after V lost 2 bases and J lost 1 base. Per germline, CDR1 SGHNT and CDR2 YENEEA. The CDR3 contains 16 residues. The DNA for the CDR3 is TGTGCCAGCAGCTTACTAGGGGCGGGAGGCACAGATACGCAGTATTTT. This gives the protein CASSLLGAGGTDTQYF.

This clone was seen a handful of times. The chain joins TRBV5-4 to TRBJ2-3; unclear D gene. The CDR3 has 17 amino acids. CDR1 and CDR2 (germline): SGHNT, YYREEE (reference sequence). Deletions cut 4 bases from V and 3 bases from J, with 21 bases between. The CDR3 is CASSRVMTGEFTDTQYF. The DNA of the CDR3 is TGTGCCAGCAGCCGGGTGATGACTGGAGAGTTTACAGATACGCAGTATTTT.

In its sample, this clone was seen once. One end of the junction fails to match germline, which may point to a read error. CDR3 sequence: CSSSFGTGSNEQFF. The CDR3 DNA reads TGTTCCAGCAGCTTCGGGACAGGTTCCAATGAGCAGTTCTTC. This chain connects TRBV7-9 to TRBJ2-1; 8 bases align to TRBD1. The CDR3 sequence is 14 residues long. The germline CDR1 and CDR2 sequences are SEHNR and FQNEAQ (reference sequence).

Note on this clone: At one boundary the junction diverges from the germline segment, which might be a read error. The chain carries TRBV2 and TRBJ1-3, with D possibly being TRBD1 (5 bases). CDR3 length equals 12 residues. The germline gives CDR1 SNHLY, CDR2 FYNNEI. CDR3 sequence: CASSDKGITVGF. The CDR3 DNA is TGTGCCAGCAGCGACAAGGGGATCACGGTTGGTTTT.

This chain joins TRBV11-1 and TRBJ2-3, with 9 bases that match TRBD1. The junction had 11 bases not matched to a gene; V was cut back by 6 bases and J by 7 bases. Germline V gives CDR1 SGHAT, CDR2 FQDESV (reference sequence). This CDR3 is built from 15 residues. The DNA of the CDR3 is TGTGCCAGCAGACTAGGACAGGGGACCCGCTATACGCAGTATTTT. Translating it yields CASRLGQGTRYTQYF.

This sequence joins TRBV6-1 and TRBJ1-4; D is undetermined. Between the trimmed V and J ends, which lost 8 bases and 4 bases, there was a span of 17 bases. CDR1 MNHNS and CDR2 SASEGT come from the germline V gene. The CDR3 extends over 15 amino acids. The CDR3 region is CASRSGRAHNEKLFF. As DNA, the CDR3 is TGTGCCAGCCGCTCGGGGAGGGCCCATAATGAAAAACTGTTTTTT.

The chain uses TRBV7-6 and TRBJ2-7; 13 bases match TRBD2. Germline lookup yields CDR1 SGHVS and CDR2 FNYEAQ. The CDR3 has 16 residues. The V gene end was trimmed by 5 bases and the J gene end by 4 bases; junction bases not matched to a gene: 8. The chain's CDR3 is CASSRGLAGEVYEQYF. CDR3 DNA: TGTGCCAGCAGCCGAGGACTAGCGGGGGAGGTGTACGAGCAGTACTTC. Full variable domain (outside the CDR3, taken from reference TRBV7-6 and TRBJ2-7): GAGVSQSPRYKVTKRGQDVALRCDPISGHVSLYWYRQALGQGPEFLTYFNYEAQQDKSGLPNDRFSAERPEGSISTLTIQRTEQRDSAMYRCASSRGLAGEVYEQYFGPGTRLTVT.

J is TRBJ1-2 and V is TRBV19, with a possible D match to TRBD1 (6 bases). CDR3 length: 13 residues. V lost 6 bases and J 8 bases, leaving 16 bases between the germline ends. CDR1 and CDR2 (germline): LNHDA, SQIVND (reference sequence). This CDR3 reads CASRQQGLGGYTF. The CDR3 DNA reads TGTGCCAGTAGGCAACAGGGCCTTGGGGGCTACACCTTC. Filled out from reference TRBV19 and TRBJ1-2, the complete variable domain reads DGGITQSPKYLFRKEGQNVTLSCEQNLNHDAMYWYRQDPGQGLRLIYYSQIVNDFQKGDIAEGYSVSREKKESFPLTVTSAQKNPTAFYLCASRQQGLGGYTFGSGTRLTVV.